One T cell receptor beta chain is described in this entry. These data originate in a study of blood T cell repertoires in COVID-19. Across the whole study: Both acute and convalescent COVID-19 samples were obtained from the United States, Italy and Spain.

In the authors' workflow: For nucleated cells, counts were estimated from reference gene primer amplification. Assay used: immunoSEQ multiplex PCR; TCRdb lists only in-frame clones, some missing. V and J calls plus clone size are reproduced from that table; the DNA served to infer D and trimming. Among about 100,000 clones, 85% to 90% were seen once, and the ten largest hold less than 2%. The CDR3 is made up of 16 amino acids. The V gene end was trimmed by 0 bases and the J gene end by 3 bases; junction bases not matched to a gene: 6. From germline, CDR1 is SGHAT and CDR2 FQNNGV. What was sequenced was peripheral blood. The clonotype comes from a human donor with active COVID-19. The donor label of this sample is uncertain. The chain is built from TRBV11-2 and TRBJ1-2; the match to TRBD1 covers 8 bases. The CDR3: CASSLDPGGFDYGYTF. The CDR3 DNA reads TGTGCCAGCAGCTTAGATCCAGGGGGCTTTGACTATGGCTACACCTTC.